The following is a T cell receptor (beta chain) sequence with its context. This sample stems from a study of blood T cell repertoires in COVID-19. On the study more broadly: Samples taken during acute and convalescent COVID-19 were collected in the United States, Italy and Spain.

Followed longitudinally, the Seattle patients had been enrolled during active infection. The CDR3 runs 13 residues. Deletions cut 8 bases from V and 4 bases from J, with 12 bases between. The V gene's germline CDR1 is MDHEN and CDR2 SYDVKM. TCRdb's copy holds only in-frame clones and misses some; the assay was immunoSEQ multiplex PCR. Here the sample spans around 430,000 clones, approximately 88% being singletons. The material sequenced was peripheral blood. The rearrangement joins TRBV28 to TRBJ1-5, with unresolved D. The origin of this receptor is a woman aged 50 to 65 with COVID-19, enrolled during active disease. Written as DNA, the CDR3 is TGTGCCAGCCTAGGACTGGTAAATCAGCCCCAGCATTTT. Amino acid sequence: CASLGLVNQPQHF.